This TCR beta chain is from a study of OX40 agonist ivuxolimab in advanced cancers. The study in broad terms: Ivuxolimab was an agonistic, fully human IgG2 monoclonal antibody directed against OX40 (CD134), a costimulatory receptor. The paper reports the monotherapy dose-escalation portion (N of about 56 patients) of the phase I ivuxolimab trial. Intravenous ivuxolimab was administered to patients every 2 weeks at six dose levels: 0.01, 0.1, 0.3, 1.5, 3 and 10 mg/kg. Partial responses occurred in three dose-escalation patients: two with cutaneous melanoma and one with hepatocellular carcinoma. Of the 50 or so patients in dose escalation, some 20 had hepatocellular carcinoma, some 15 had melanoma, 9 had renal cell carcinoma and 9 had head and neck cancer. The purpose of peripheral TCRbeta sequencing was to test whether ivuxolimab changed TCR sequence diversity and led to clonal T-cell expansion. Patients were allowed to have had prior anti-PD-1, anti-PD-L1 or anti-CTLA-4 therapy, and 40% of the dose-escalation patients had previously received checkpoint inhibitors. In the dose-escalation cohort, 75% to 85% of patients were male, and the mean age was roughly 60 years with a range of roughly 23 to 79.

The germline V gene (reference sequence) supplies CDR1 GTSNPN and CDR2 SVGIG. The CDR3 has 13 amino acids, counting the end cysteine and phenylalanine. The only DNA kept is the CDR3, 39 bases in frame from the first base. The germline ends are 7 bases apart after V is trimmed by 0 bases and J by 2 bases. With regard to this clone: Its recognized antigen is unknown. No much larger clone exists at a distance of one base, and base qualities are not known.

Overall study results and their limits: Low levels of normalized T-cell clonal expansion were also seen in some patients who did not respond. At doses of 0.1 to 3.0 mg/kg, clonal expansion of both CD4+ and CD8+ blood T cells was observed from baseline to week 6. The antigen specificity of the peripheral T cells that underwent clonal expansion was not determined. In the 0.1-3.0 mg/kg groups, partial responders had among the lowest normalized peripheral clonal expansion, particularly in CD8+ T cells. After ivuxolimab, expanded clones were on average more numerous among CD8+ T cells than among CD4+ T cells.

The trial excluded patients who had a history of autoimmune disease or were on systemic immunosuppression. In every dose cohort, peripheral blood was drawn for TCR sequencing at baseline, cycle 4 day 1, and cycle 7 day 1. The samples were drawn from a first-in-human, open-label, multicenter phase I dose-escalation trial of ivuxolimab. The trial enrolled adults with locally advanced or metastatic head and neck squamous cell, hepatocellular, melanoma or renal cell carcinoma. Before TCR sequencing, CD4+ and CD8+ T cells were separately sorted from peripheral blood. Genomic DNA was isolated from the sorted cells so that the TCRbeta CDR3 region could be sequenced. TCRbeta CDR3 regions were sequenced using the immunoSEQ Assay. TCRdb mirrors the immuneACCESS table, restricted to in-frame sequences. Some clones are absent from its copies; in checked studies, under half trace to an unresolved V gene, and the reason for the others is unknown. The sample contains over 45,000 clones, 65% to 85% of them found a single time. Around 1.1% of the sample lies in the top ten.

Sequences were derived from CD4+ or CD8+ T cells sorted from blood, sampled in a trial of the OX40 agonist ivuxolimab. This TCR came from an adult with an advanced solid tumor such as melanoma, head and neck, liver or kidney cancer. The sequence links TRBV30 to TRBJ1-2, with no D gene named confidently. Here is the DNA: TGTGCCTGGAGTGTACTAGGGAACTATGGCTACACCTTC. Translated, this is CAWSVLGNYGYTF.